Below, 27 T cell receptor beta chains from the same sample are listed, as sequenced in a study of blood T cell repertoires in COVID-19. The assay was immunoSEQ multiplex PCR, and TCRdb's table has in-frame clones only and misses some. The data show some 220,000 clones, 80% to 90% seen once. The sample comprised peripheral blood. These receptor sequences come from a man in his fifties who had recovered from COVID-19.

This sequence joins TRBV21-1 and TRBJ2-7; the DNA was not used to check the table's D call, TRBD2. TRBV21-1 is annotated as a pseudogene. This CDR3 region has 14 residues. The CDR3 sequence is CASSKGAGESEQYF. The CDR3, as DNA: TGTGCCAGCAGCAAAGGGGCCGGGGAATCCGAGCAGTACTTC.

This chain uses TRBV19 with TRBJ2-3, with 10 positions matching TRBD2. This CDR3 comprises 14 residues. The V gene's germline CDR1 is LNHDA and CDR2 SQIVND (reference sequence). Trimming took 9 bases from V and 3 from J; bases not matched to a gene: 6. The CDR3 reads CASVAGGRTDTQYF. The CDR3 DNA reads TGTGCCAGCGTAGCGGGAGGTCGGACAGATACGCAGTATTTT.

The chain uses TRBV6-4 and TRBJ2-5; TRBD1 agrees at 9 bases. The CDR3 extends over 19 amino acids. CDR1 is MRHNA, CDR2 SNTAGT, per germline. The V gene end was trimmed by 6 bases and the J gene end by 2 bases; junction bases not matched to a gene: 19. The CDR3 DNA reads TGTGCCAGCAGCTCATTACGTCCCGGGACAGGGCCCCCTCAAGAGACCCAGTACTTC. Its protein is CASSSLRPGTGPPQETQYF.

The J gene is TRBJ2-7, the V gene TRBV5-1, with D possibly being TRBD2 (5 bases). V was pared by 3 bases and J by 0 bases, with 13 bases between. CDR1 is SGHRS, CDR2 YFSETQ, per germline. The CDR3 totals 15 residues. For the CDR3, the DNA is TGCGCCAGCAGCTCTCGTTTGGGGAGCTCCTACGAGCAGTACTTC. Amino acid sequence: CASSSRLGSSYEQYF.

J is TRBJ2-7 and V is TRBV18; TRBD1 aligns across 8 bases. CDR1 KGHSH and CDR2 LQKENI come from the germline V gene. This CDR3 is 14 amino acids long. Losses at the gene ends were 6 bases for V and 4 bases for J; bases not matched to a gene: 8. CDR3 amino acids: CASSPGTGRYEQYF. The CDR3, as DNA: TGTGCCAGCTCCCCCGGGACAGGTCGGTACGAGCAGTACTTC.

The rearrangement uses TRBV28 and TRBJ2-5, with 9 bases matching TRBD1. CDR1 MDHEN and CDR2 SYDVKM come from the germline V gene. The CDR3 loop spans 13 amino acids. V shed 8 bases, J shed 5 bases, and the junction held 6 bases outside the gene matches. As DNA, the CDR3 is TGTGCCAGCCGGGGACAGGGTCGGGAGACCCAGTACTTC. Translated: CASRGQGRETQYF.

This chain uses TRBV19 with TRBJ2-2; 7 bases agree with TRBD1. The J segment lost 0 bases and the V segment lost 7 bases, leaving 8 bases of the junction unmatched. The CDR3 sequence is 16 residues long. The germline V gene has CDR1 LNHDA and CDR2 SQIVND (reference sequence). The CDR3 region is CASTLPGQPNTGELFF. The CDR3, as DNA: TGTGCCAGTACTCTTCCGGGACAGCCGAACACCGGGGAGCTGTTTTTT.

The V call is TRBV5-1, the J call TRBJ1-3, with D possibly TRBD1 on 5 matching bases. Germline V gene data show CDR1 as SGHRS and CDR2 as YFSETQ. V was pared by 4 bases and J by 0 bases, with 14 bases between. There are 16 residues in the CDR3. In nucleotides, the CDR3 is TGCGCCAGCAGCCTGTGGGGGGTCGGCTCTGGAAACACCATATATTTT. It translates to CASSLWGVGSGNTIYF. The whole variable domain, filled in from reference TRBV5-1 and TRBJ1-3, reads KAGVTQTPRYLIKTRGQQVTLSCSPISGHRSVSWYQQTPGQGLQFLFEYFSETQRNKGNFPGRFSGRQFSNSRSEMNVSTLELGDSALYLCASSLWGVGSGNTIYFGEGSWLTVV.

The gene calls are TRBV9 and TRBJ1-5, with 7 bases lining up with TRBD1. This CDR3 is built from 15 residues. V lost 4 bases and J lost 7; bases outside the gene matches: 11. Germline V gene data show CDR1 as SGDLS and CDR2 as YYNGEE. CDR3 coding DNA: TGTGCCAGCAGCCCACATACAGGGGATGGACAGCCCCAGCATTTT. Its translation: CASSPHTGDGQPQHF.

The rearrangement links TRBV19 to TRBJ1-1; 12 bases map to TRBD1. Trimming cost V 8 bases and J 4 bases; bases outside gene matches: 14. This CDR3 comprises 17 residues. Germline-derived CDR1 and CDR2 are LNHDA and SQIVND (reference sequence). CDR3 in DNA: TGTGCCAGTCATTCTCCGGGACAGGGGGCGAAGGGCACTGAAGCTTTCTTT. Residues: CASHSPGQGAKGTEAFF.

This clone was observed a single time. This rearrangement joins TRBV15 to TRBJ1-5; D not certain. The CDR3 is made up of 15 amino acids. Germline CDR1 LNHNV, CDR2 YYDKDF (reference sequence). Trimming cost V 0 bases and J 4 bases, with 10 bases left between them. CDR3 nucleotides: TGTGCCACCAGCAGAGAAAGACTGTTTAATCAGCCCCAGCATTTT. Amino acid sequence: CATSRERLFNQPQHF. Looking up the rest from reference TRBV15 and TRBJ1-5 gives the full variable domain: DAMVIQNPRYQVTQFGKPVTLSCSQTLNHNVMYWYQQKSSQAPKLLFHYYDKDFNNEADTPDNFQSRRPNTSFCFLDIRSPGLGDTAMYLCATSRERLFNQPQHFGDGTRLSIL.

This chain's CDR3 is CASSQGDFRGPGLETQYF. The CDR3 nucleotides are TGTGCCAGCAGCCAAGGGGATTTCAGGGGGCCTGGACTGGAGACCCAGTACTTC. J is TRBJ2-5 and V is TRBV3-1 (or the pseudogene TRBV3-2); 8 nucleotides match TRBD1. The CDR3 is made up of 18 amino acids. Germline V gene data show CDR1 as LGHDT and CDR2 as YNNKEL (reference sequence). Losses at the gene ends were 1 base for V and 5 bases for J; bases not matched to a gene: 15.

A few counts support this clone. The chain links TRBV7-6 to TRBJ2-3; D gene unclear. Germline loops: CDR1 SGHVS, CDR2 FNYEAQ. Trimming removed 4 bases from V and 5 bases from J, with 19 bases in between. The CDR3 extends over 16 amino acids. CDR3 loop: CASSSRLVLAGDTQYF. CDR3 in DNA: TGTGCCAGCAGCTCTCGTTTGGTCCTGGCAGGAGATACGCAGTATTTT. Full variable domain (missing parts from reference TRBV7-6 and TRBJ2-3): GAGVSQSPRYKVTKRGQDVALRCDPISGHVSLYWYRQALGQGPEFLTYFNYEAQQDKSGLPNDRFSAERPEGSISTLTIQRTEQRDSAMYRCASSSRLVLAGDTQYFGPGTRLTVL.

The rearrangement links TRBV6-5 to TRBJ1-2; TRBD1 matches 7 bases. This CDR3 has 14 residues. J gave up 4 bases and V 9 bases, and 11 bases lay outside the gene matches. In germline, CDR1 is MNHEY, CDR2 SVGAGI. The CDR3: CASEPGGGGYGYTF. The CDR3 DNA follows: TGTGCCAGTGAGCCCGGAGGGGGCGGCTATGGCTACACCTTC.

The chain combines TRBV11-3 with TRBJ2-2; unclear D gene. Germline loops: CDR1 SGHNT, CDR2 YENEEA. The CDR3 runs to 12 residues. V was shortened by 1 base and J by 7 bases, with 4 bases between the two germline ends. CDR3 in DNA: TGTGCCAGCAGCTTAGCCGTCGGGGAGCTGTTTTTT. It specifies CASSLAVGELFF. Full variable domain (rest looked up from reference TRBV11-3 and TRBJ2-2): EAGVVQSPRYKIIEKKQPVAFWCNPISGHNTLYWYLQNLGQGPELLIRYENEEAVDDSQLPKDRFSAERLKGVDSTLKIQPAELGDSAVYLCASSLAVGELFFGEGSRLTVL.

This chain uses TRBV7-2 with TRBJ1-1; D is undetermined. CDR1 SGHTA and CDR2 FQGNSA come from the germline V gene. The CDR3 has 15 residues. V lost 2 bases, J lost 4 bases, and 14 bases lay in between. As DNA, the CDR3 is TGTGCCAGCAGCTTATATGAGGTGGCGAGCACTGAAGCTTTCTTT. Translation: CASSLYEVASTEAFF.

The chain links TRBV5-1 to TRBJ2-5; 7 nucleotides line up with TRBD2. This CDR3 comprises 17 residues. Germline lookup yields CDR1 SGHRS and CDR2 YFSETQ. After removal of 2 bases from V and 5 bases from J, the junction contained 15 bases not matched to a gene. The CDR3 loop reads CASSLGFSSGPRETQYF. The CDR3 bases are TGCGCCAGCAGCTTAGGTTTCTCTAGCGGCCCTCGGGAGACCCAGTACTTC. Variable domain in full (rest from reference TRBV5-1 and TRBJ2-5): KAGVTQTPRYLIKTRGQQVTLSCSPISGHRSVSWYQQTPGQGLQFLFEYFSETQRNKGNFPGRFSGRQFSNSRSEMNVSTLELGDSALYLCASSLGFSSGPRETQYFGPGTRLLVL.

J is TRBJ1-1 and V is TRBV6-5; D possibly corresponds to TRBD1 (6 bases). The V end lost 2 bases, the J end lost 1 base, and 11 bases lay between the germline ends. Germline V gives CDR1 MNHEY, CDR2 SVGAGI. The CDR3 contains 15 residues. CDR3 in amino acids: CASSYGRGGNTEAFF. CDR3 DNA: TGTGCCAGCAGTTACGGGAGGGGGGGGAACACTGAAGCTTTCTTT.

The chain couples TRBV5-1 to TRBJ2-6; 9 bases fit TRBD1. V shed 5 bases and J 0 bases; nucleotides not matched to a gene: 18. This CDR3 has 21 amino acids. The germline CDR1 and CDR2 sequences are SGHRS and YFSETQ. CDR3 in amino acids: CASRSPFSGGQGNSGANVLTF. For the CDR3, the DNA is TGCGCCAGCAGGTCGCCCTTTTCCGGGGGACAGGGAAACTCTGGGGCCAACGTCCTGACTTTC.

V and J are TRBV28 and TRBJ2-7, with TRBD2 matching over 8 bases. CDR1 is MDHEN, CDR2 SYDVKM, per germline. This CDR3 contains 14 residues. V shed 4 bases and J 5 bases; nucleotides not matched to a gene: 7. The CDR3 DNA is TGTGCCAGCAGTTCGGGACTAGGTCGAAACGAGCAGTACTTC. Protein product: CASSSGLGRNEQYF.

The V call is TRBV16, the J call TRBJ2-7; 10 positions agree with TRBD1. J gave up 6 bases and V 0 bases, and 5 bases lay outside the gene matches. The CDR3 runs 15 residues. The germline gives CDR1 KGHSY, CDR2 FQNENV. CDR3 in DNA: TGTGCCAGCAGCCAATCCCAGACAGGGGGCCGCGAGCAGTACTTC. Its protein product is CASSQSQTGGREQYF.

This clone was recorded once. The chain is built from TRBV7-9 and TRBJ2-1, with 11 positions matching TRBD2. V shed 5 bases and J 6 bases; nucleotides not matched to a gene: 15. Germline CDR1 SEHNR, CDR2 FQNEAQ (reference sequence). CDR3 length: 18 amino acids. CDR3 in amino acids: CASSPTSGTEVMANEQFF. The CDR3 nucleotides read TGTGCCAGCAGCCCGACTAGCGGGACGGAAGTTATGGCCAATGAGCAGTTCTTC.

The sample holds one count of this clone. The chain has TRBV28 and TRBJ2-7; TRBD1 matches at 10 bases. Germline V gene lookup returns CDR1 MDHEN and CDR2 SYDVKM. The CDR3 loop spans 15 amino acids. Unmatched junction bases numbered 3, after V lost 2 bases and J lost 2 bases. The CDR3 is CASSLPGTGAYEQYF. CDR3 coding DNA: TGTGCCAGCAGTTTACCCGGGACAGGGGCCTACGAGCAGTACTTC.

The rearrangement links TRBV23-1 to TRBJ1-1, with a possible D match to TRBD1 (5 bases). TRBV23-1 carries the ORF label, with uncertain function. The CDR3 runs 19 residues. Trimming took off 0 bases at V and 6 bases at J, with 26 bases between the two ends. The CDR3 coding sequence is TGCGCCAGCAGTCAATCGGAGCGGCAGGGAGGGGTGACTTTCGCTGAAGCTTTCTTT. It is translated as CASSQSERQGGVTFAEAFF.

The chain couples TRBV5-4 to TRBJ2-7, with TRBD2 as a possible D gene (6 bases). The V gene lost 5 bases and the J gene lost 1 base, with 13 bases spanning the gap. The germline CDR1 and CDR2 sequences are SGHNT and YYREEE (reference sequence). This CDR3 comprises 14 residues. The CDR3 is CASREGEGSYEQYF. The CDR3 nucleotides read TGTGCCAGCAGGGAGGGTGAGGGTTCCTACGAGCAGTACTTC.

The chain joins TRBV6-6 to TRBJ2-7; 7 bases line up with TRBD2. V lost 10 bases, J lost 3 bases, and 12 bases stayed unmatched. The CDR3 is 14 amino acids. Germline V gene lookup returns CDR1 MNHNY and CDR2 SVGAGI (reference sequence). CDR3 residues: CATFPRGEGYEQYF. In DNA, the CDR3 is TGTGCCACCTTCCCTAGAGGGGAGGGCTACGAGCAGTACTTC.

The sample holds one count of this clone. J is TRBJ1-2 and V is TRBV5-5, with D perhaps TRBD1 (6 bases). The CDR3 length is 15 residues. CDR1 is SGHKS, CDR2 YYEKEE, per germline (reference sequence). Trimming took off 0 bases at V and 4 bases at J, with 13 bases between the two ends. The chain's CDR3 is CASSLGGRGIYGYTF. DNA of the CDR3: TGTGCCAGCAGCTTGGGTGGCAGGGGTATCTATGGCTACACCTTC.